This T cell receptor beta chain is from a study of blood T cell repertoires in COVID-19. Methods used by the authors: Estimated nucleated cell counts came from reference gene primer amplification. Method: immunoSEQ multiplex PCR; TCRdb's copy keeps in-frame clones and lacks some. That table furnishes V, J and clone size, whereas the DNA furnished D and trimming. The data show about 260,000 clones, about 89% seen once. V was clipped by 0 bases and J by 0 bases, with 9 bases between them. This CDR3 spans 14 amino acids. CDR1 and CDR2 from the germline V gene are SQVTM and ANQGSEA. Sequenced input: peripheral blood. The chain joins TRBV29-1 to TRBJ2-7, with D tentatively TRBD1 (6 bases). The receptor comes from a middle-aged man who had recovered from COVID-19. The CDR3 DNA reads TGCAGCGTTGAAGAAGGGACAAGCTCCTACGAGCAGTACTTC. This codes for CSVEEGTSSYEQYF.